A single sample is the source of the 32 T cell receptor beta chains below, sequenced in a study of T cell repertoires in cytomegalovirus infection. TCRdb reprocessed the reads via MiXCR and lists one record per CDR3 protein. Here the sample spans roughly 720,000 distinct CDR3 sequences, less than 40% being singletons. Sequencing was done on a sample of PBMCs. These receptors all stem from a human donor in good health (CMV status not recorded). Some clones in this sample may be carry-over from other donors' samples.

About this clonotype: No conserved phenylalanine or tryptophan is present at the end of the CDR3, so a read error is the likely explanation. The CDR3 loop reads CASSYSVTTLTDTQYV. The CDR3 DNA is TGTGCCAGCAGTTACTCAGTAACCACCCTAACAGATACGCAGTATGTT. The rearrangement uses TRBV6-6 and TRBJ2-3; D is undetermined. CDR3 length: 16 amino acids. The germline V gene has CDR1 MNHNY and CDR2 SVGAGI (reference sequence). V dropped 0 bases and J dropped 3 bases, with 13 bases sitting between them.

This chain links TRBV5-1 with TRBJ2-5, with TRBD1 as a possible D gene (5 bases). The CDR3 length is 15 residues. In germline, CDR1 is SGHRS, CDR2 YFSETQ. V dropped 0 bases and J dropped 1 base, with 10 bases sitting between them. CDR3 nucleotide sequence: TGCGCCAGCAGCTTGGGGACGACAGTCCAAGAGACCCAGTACTTC. Amino acids: CASSLGTTVQETQYF.

The V call is TRBV28, the J call TRBJ2-7, with D possibly TRBD2 on 6 matching bases. There are 15 residues in the CDR3. The ends were cut back, 5 bases at V and 1 base at J, with 15 bases in the middle. The V gene's germline CDR1 is MDHEN and CDR2 SYDVKM. As DNA, the CDR3 is TGTGCCAGCAGTCCCCCCGGGAGCCGATCCTACGAGCAGTACTTC. Its translation is CASSPPGSRSYEQYF.

The J gene is TRBJ2-1, the V gene TRBV6-5; a weak D match, TRBD2 (5 bases). Germline V gives CDR1 MNHEY, CDR2 SVGAGI. The CDR3 totals 14 residues. Trimming took off 6 bases at V and 5 bases at J, with 14 bases between the two ends. The CDR3 coding sequence is TGTGCCAGCAGCCTAAGGACTGCGAACAATGAGCAGTTCTTC. The encoded protein is CASSLRTANNEQFF.

The chain couples TRBV6-5 to TRBJ1-1, with D possibly matching TRBD1 (6 bases). CDR3 length equals 15 residues. Looked up from germline, CDR1 is MNHEY and CDR2 is SVGAGI. Trimming stripped 1 base from V and 1 base from J, with 10 bases between. The CDR3 sequence: CASSYWVRGNTEAFF. The CDR3 DNA is TGTGCCAGCAGTTACTGGGTCAGGGGGAACACTGAAGCTTTCTTT.

This clonotype was observed a handful of times. V and J are TRBV19 and TRBJ2-1, with 13 bases that match TRBD2. Germline lookup yields CDR1 LNHDA and CDR2 SQIVND (reference sequence). This CDR3 comprises 15 residues. J was trimmed by 9 bases and V by 4 bases; bases with no gene match: 6. The CDR3 is CASSRGLAGVAEQFF. The CDR3 nucleotides read TGTGCCAGTAGTAGAGGACTAGCGGGAGTGGCTGAGCAGTTCTTC.

To note about this clonotype: Germline is not matched at one junction end, which may reflect a read error. The chain employs TRBV7-2 and TRBJ2-7; perhaps D is TRBD1 or TRBD2 (6 bases each). CDR3 size: 13 residues. The germline gives CDR1 SGHTA, CDR2 FQGNSA. As DNA, the CDR3 is TGTTCCAGCAGCAAAGGGGGGTCCTATGAGCAGTACTTC. Residues: CSSSKGGSYEQYF.

The gene calls are TRBV20-1 and TRBJ1-1; 8 nucleotides line up with TRBD1. CDR1 is DFQATT and CDR2 is SNEGSKA in the germline V gene (reference sequence). The CDR3 has 14 residues. Trimming took 3 bases from V and 3 from J; bases not matched to a gene: 6. CDR3 nucleotides: TGCAGTGCTAGTCGAACGACAGGGGACACTGAAGCTTTCTTT. The encoded protein is CSASRTTGDTEAFF.

The CDR3 loop is CASRQRRDSLYNEQFF. The CDR3 DNA sequence: TGTGCCAGCAGGCAACGCCGGGACTCCCTCTACAATGAGCAGTTCTTC. The genes are TRBV6-2 or TRBV6-3 and TRBJ2-7, with TRBD2 as a possible D gene (6 bases). Judging by the DNA end, TRBJ2-1 fits better; the J call may be wrong. Germline V CDR1 and CDR2: MNHEY, SVGEGT. This CDR3 has 16 amino acids.

This chain joins TRBV28 and TRBJ2-5, with TRBD2 as a possible D gene (5 bases). CDR1 and CDR2 from the germline V gene are MDHEN and SYDVKM. With 6 bases removed from V and 7 bases from J, the gap between germline ends came to 18 bases. The CDR3 length is 14 residues. Written as DNA, the CDR3 is TGTGCCAGCAGCACACCCGGACTGGGCGCGACCCAGTACTTC. Its translation is CASSTPGLGATQYF.

V usage is TRBV4-1 and J usage is TRBJ1-5; maybe TRBD1 (5 bases). Germline V gene sequence: CDR1 MGHRA, CDR2 YSYEKL. The CDR3 has 15 residues. Trimming took off 0 bases at V and 4 bases at J, with 10 bases between the two ends. CDR3 DNA sequence: TGCGCCAGCAGCCAAGAGAATTGGGGGAATCAGCCCCAGCATTTT. This sequence encodes CASSQENWGNQPQHF.

This clonotype was recorded a few times. This chain joins TRBV6-1 and TRBJ1-1; no definite D call. Germline lookup yields CDR1 MNHNS and CDR2 SASEGT. V was pared by 5 bases and J by 1 base, with 8 bases between. This CDR3 spans 13 amino acids. In DNA form, the CDR3 reads TGTGCCAGCAGTAACACAGCGAACACTGAAGCTTTCTTT. Its translation is CASSNTANTEAFF.

The chain employs TRBV28 and TRBJ1-5; TRBD1 is a possible D gene (6 bases). This CDR3 is built from 15 residues. Germline V gene data show CDR1 as MDHEN and CDR2 as SYDVKM. V was cut by 1 base and J by 7 bases, with 14 bases left in between. CDR3 bases: TGTGCCAGCAGTTTATCTCCACAGGGACGACAGCCCCAGCATTTT. Translating it yields CASSLSPQGRQPQHF. Looking up the rest from reference TRBV28 and TRBJ1-5 gives the full variable domain: DVKVTQSSRYLVKRTGEKVFLECVQDMDHENMFWYRQDPGLGLRLIYFSYDVKMKEKGDIPEGYSVSREKKERFSLILESASTNQTSMYLCASSLSPQGRQPQHFGDGTRLSIL.

A note on this clonotype: An end of the junction differs from the germline gene, which may be a read error. This chain connects TRBV4-1 to TRBJ1-1; D perhaps matches TRBD1 (5 bases). Germline lookup yields CDR1 MGHRA and CDR2 YSYEKL. CDR3 length: 16 residues. Written as DNA, the CDR3 is TGTGCCAGCAGCCAAGAACGCGGGACGGTGAACACTGAAGCTTTCTTT. Translated, it gives CASSQERGTVNTEAFF.

Ten or more counts support this clonotype. The rearrangement links TRBV20-1 to TRBJ2-4; 7 bases are a match to TRBD2. V shed 5 bases and J 3 bases; nucleotides not matched to a gene: 1. CDR3 length: 12 amino acids. CDR1 and CDR2 from the germline V gene are DFQATT and SNEGSKA (reference sequence). The CDR3, as DNA: TGCAGTGCTCGGACTAGCAAAAACATTCAGTACTTC. Amino acids: CSARTSKNIQYF.

Turning to this clonotype: A single base separates this from a much larger clone, so it may be a read error. This chain connects TRBV2 to TRBJ1-2, with 10 positions matching TRBD1. Germline assignment: CDR1 SNHLY and CDR2 FYNNEI. This CDR3 has 14 amino acids. J gave up 4 bases and V 7 bases, and 6 bases lay outside the gene matches. The CDR3 spells CASNPGQGSYGYTF. The CDR3 DNA reads as TGTGCCAGCAACCCGGGACAGGGGTCCTATGGCTACACCTTC.

This rearrangement joins TRBV12-3 or TRBV12-4 to TRBJ2-5, with a tentative D call TRBD1 (6 bases). The V end lost 2 bases, the J end lost 1 base, and 26 bases lay between the germline ends. The CDR3 covers 20 residues. CDR3 residues: CASSLPLSTGQLNLQETQYF. The CDR3 bases are TGTGCCAGCAGTTTACCCCTTTCGACAGGCCAGCTAAACCTCCAAGAGACCCAGTACTTC.

Worth noting for this clonotype: Since a much larger clone is just one base distant, this may be a read error. V is TRBV10-3 and J is TRBJ1-5; 7 nucleotides line up with TRBD1. The CDR3 sequence is 14 residues long. Germline V gene lookup returns CDR1 ENHRY and CDR2 SYGVKD. The CDR3 DNA is TGTGCCATCAGTGAGAGGACAGGTCGCACGCCCAAGCATTTT. It yields the protein CAISERTGRTPKHF.

This rearrangement joins TRBV10-3 to TRBJ2-1; 10 bases map to TRBD2. The germline gives CDR1 ENHRY, CDR2 SYGVKD. The CDR3 is made up of 16 amino acids. V shed 4 bases, J shed 1 base, and the junction held 4 bases outside the gene matches. CDR3 protein: CAISGLAGGSYNEQFF. CDR3 bases: TGTGCCATCAGTGGACTAGCGGGCGGATCCTACAATGAGCAGTTCTTC.

DNA for the CDR3: TGTGCCAGCAGGGTAGGGAATGAGCAGTTCTTC. Translation gives CASRVGNEQFF. The chain combines TRBV2 with TRBJ2-1; unclear D gene. This CDR3 has 11 amino acids. CDR1 is SNHLY, CDR2 FYNNEI, per germline. With 6 bases removed from V and 7 bases from J, the gap between germline ends came to 7 bases.

The rearrangement joins TRBV6-1 to TRBJ2-7, with a weak D call TRBD2 (7 bases). V was shortened by 7 bases and J by 3 bases, with 13 bases between the two germline ends. CDR3 length: 13 residues. CDR1 MNHNS and CDR2 SASEGT come from the germline V gene. CDR3 coding DNA: TGTGCCAGCATCCCGGGGGGCCGCTACGAGCAGTACTTC. Amino acids: CASIPGGRYEQYF.

This clonotype was counted only a few times. The V call is TRBV2, the J call TRBJ2-3, with D perhaps TRBD2 (6 bases). V lost 1 base, J lost 5 bases, and 16 bases lay in between. CDR3 size: 16 residues. Germline-derived CDR1 and CDR2 are SNHLY and FYNNEI. The CDR3 reads CASSEGGRRAGDTQYF. DNA for the CDR3: TGTGCCAGCAGTGAAGGAGGGAGGAGAGCGGGAGATACGCAGTATTTT. Full variable domain (missing parts from reference TRBV2 and TRBJ2-3): EPEVTQTPSHQVTQMGQEVILRCVPISNHLYFYWYRQILGQKVEFLVSFYNNEISEKSEIFDDQFSVERPDGSNFTLKIRSTKLEDSAMYFCASSEGGRRAGDTQYFGPGTRLTVL.

V is TRBV7-2 and J is TRBJ1-2; 7 nucleotides align to TRBD1. The CDR3 extends over 14 amino acids. V shed 5 bases, J shed 4 bases, and the junction held 7 bases outside the gene matches. From germline, CDR1 is SGHTA and CDR2 FQGNSA. CDR3 amino acids: CASSARQGFYGYTF. The CDR3 coding sequence is TGTGCCAGCAGCGCTAGACAGGGATTCTATGGCTACACCTTC. The full variable domain, with the rest looked up from reference TRBV7-2 and TRBJ1-2, is GAGVSQSPSNKVTEKGKDVELRCDPISGHTALYWYRQSLGQGLEFLIYFQGNSAPDKSGLPSDRFSAERTGGSVSTLTIQRTQQEDSAVYLCASSARQGFYGYTFGSGTRLTVV.

In this sample, this clonotype turned up many times. This chain uses TRBV7-2 with TRBJ2-5, with 10 bases lining up with TRBD1. Germline CDR1 and CDR2: SGHTA and FQGNSA. The V segment lost 4 bases and the J segment 6 bases; nucleotides outside the gene matches: 8. The CDR3 length is 15 residues. This chain's CDR3 is CASSSGQGIRQTQYF. The CDR3 DNA follows: TGTGCCAGCAGCTCGGGACAGGGGATAAGACAGACCCAGTACTTC.

This clonotype appeared many times. The chain is built from TRBV7-2 and TRBJ2-1; the D is unclear. Trimming stripped 2 bases from V and 8 bases from J, with 10 bases between. Germline-derived CDR1 and CDR2 are SGHTA and FQGNSA. This CDR3 has 13 residues. The CDR3: CASSLTIGDEQFF. CDR3 in DNA: TGTGCCAGCAGCTTAACAATCGGAGATGAGCAGTTCTTC.

This chain connects TRBV2 to TRBJ1-1, with D possibly matching TRBD1 (5 bases). V gave up 5 bases and J gave up 4 bases, with 11 bases separating them. The CDR3 runs to 13 residues. The germline V gene has CDR1 SNHLY and CDR2 FYNNEI. CDR3 sequence: CASSFGHITEAFF. CDR3 DNA: TGTGCCAGCAGTTTTGGACATATCACTGAAGCTTTCTTT.

This clonotype has only a few counts. V is TRBV6-8 and J is TRBJ2-2; D is ambiguous. V lost 0 bases, J lost 2 bases, and 10 bases lay in between. The CDR3 is made up of 16 amino acids. Germline V lookup: CDR1 MNHGY, CDR2 SAAAGT. The CDR3 sequence is CASSYSTAVNTGELFF. The CDR3 DNA is TGTGCCAGCAGTTACTCGACGGCGGTCAACACCGGGGAGCTGTTTTTT.

This sequence joins TRBV20-1 and TRBJ2-3; 10 bases line up with TRBD2. Losses at the gene ends were 0 bases for V and 3 bases for J; bases not matched to a gene: 15. Germline V gene sequence: CDR1 DFQATT, CDR2 SNEGSKA (reference sequence). The CDR3 extends over 19 amino acids. The CDR3 bases are TGCAGTGCTAGAGATCCCGGAGCGGGGGGGGCCCGGAAAACAGATACGCAGTATTTT. Its translation: CSARDPGAGGARKTDTQYF.

The V gene is TRBV19, the J gene TRBJ2-2, with no clear D. The CDR3 extends over 13 amino acids. Germline CDR1 and CDR2: LNHDA and SQIVND (reference sequence). The germline V and J ends were trimmed by 5 bases and 7 bases, with 11 bases remaining between them. In DNA, the CDR3 is TGTGCCAGTAGTCCCGTAGGAGTCGGGGAGCTGTTTTTT. Protein sequence: CASSPVGVGELFF.

The rearrangement links TRBV13 to TRBJ2-2; 7 bases fit TRBD2. J gave up 4 bases and V 5 bases, and 13 bases lay outside the gene matches. This CDR3 comprises 17 residues. The germline V gene has CDR1 PRHDT and CDR2 FYEKMQ (reference sequence). The CDR3 DNA sequence: TGTGCCAGCAGCCCCAGACGCGGGAGTTCGGGCACCGGGGAGCTGTTTTTT. It is translated as CASSPRRGSSGTGELFF. Full variable domain (remainder filled in from reference TRBV13 and TRBJ2-2): AAGVIQSPRHLIKEKRETATLKCYPIPRHDTVYWYQQGPGQDPQFLISFYEKMQSDKGSIPDRFSAQQFSDYHSELNMSSLELGDSALYFCASSPRRGSSGTGELFFGEGSRLTVL.

The chain couples TRBV19 to TRBJ1-5; a possible D gene is TRBD1 (5 bases). Per the germline V gene, CDR1 is LNHDA and CDR2 is SQIVND (reference sequence). V gave up 3 bases and J gave up 9 bases, with 21 bases separating them. The CDR3 runs 16 residues. In nucleotides, the CDR3 is TGTGCCAGTAGTATCGGTACAGGCGGCGTTCTTCGGCCCCAGCATTTT. It encodes CASSIGTGGVLRPQHF.

The V call is TRBV20-1, the J call TRBJ2-7; D not resolved. The CDR3 consists of 14 residues. In germline, CDR1 is DFQATT, CDR2 SNEGSKA (reference sequence). Trimming removed 5 bases at V and 0 bases at J, with 14 bases between. The DNA of the CDR3 is TGCAGTGCTCTATCTATTCCTAACTCCTACGAGCAGTACTTC. It encodes CSALSIPNSYEQYF.